Presented here are 30 T cell receptor beta chains from one specimen sequenced in a study of T cell responses to AZD1222 COVID-19 vaccine (dated by TCRdb to about 2021). In the paper's terms, the time point label means: baseline before first vaccination. Receptor amplification or capture employed the immunoSEQ multiplex PCR assay. TCRdb provides this immuneACCESS table in a form limited to in-frame rearrangements. Some clones are lacking; in checked studies, under half of them reflect an unresolved V gene, and why the rest are absent is not known. The sample data list over 150,000 clones, and about nine tenths of these were observed just once. Of the sample, more than 5% is held by the ten largest clones. The sequenced sample was peripheral blood, obtained on day 0 of AZD1222 vaccination. The receptors come from an adult in good health.

The V and J genes are TRBV28 and TRBJ1-2; D unclear. Germline V gene sequence: CDR1 MDHEN, CDR2 SYDVKM. CDR3 size: 17 residues. The V gene lost 6 bases and the J gene lost 4 bases, with 24 bases spanning the gap. CDR3 protein: CASSSVGRKHMAYGYTF. The CDR3 DNA is TGTGCCAGCAGCTCGGTGGGCAGGAAGCACATGGCCTATGGCTACACCTTC.

This chain links TRBV7-9 with TRBJ2-3; 7 bases agree with TRBD1. Germline CDR1 SEHNR, CDR2 FQNEAQ (reference sequence). Trimming removed 5 bases from V and 1 base from J; junction bases left unmatched: 3. The CDR3 totals 14 residues. CDR3 bases: TGTGCCAGCAGCACTGGACAGGGCACAGATACGCAGTATTTT. It codes for CASSTGQGTDTQYF.

This clone was recorded once. The chain employs TRBV10-3 and TRBJ2-1; no clear D gene. The CDR3 loop spans 12 amino acids. V shed 2 bases and J shed 9 bases, with 8 bases lying between them. Germline V CDR1 and CDR2: ENHRY, SYGVKD. Written as DNA, the CDR3 is TGTGCCATCAGTGAGAGGCAGACTGAGCAGTTCTTC. It codes for CAISERQTEQFF.

This clone was seen a single time. The CDR3 region has the DNA TGTGCCAGCAGTTACTCCGGGGAAGTGGCGGACTATGGCTACACCTTC. Encoded protein: CASSYSGEVADYGYTF. The rearrangement uses TRBV6-5 and TRBJ1-2; D not resolved. CDR1 is MNHEY and CDR2 is SVGAGI in the germline V gene. CDR3 length: 16 residues. Trimming shortened V by 0 bases and J by 3 bases, and 14 bases separated the two germline ends.

The V gene is TRBV27, the J gene TRBJ1-1; D call uncertain. In germline, CDR1 is MNHEY, CDR2 SMNVEV (reference sequence). This CDR3 contains 14 residues. Trimming stripped 5 bases from V and 0 bases from J, with 10 bases between. CDR3 sequence (DNA): TGTGCCAGCAGTCCGCAGGTAGTGAACACTGAAGCTTTCTTT. Encoded protein: CASSPQVVNTEAFF.

The rearrangement uses TRBV19 and TRBJ1-3; D not resolved. The CDR3 sequence is 13 residues long. V lost 5 bases to trimming and J lost 0 bases, with 5 bases between them. Germline V CDR1 and CDR2: LNHDA, SQIVND (reference sequence). This CDR3 reads CASSSASGNTIYF. The CDR3 DNA reads as TGTGCCAGTAGTTCTGCCTCTGGAAACACCATATATTTT.

The rearrangement uses TRBV4-2 and TRBJ1-6, with D maybe TRBD1 (6 bases). The germline V gene has CDR1 LGHNA and CDR2 YNFKEQ. V lost 0 bases to trimming and J lost 7 bases, with 10 bases between them. The CDR3 length is 15 residues. The CDR3 protein is CASSQEGQGNSPLHF. CDR3 nucleotides: TGTGCCAGCAGCCAAGAGGGCCAGGGGAATTCACCCCTCCACTTT.

The chain employs TRBV7-9 and TRBJ2-3, with TRBD1 identical over 9 bases. The CDR3 totals 16 residues. The germline gives CDR1 SEHNR, CDR2 FQNEAQ (reference sequence). The junction had 8 bases not matched to a gene; V was cut back by 5 bases and J by 2 bases. Here the CDR3 DNA reads TGTGCCAGCAGCCGCCGTACAGGGGGCCTCACAGATACGCAGTATTTT. This sequence encodes CASSRRTGGLTDTQYF.

This clone was recorded only once. The chain employs TRBV30 and TRBJ1-5; 7 nucleotides line up with TRBD1. Germline trimming cut 0 bases from V and 4 bases from J; bases unmatched to any gene: 6. The CDR3 length is 15 residues. CDR1 and CDR2 (germline): GTSNPN, SVGIG (reference sequence). CDR3: CAWSVPDRENQPQHF. CDR3 nucleotides: TGTGCCTGGAGTGTCCCAGACAGGGAGAATCAGCCCCAGCATTTT.

This clone is a singleton in its sample. J is TRBJ2-5 and V is TRBV3-1 (or the pseudogene TRBV3-2), with 7 bases matching TRBD1. This CDR3 is built from 12 residues. J was trimmed by 14 bases and V by 3 bases; bases with no gene match: 9. Germline CDR1 reads LGHDT; CDR2 reads YNNKEL (reference sequence). In DNA form, the CDR3 reads TGTGCCAGCAGCCACGAGGGGACAGCCGGCTACTTC. Translating it yields CASSHEGTAGYF.

The chain links TRBV5-1 to TRBJ2-1; 7 bases fit TRBD1. Germline CDR1 is SGHRS and CDR2 is YFSETQ. V trimming: 3 bases; J trimming: 9 bases; junction bases outside the gene matches: 3. This CDR3 contains 12 residues. CDR3 bases: TGCGCCAGCAGCTCGGGACAGCCTGAGCAGTTCTTC. It codes for CASSSGQPEQFF.

This clone occurred once. This rearrangement joins TRBV28 to TRBJ2-3; unclear D gene. CDR1 is MDHEN and CDR2 is SYDVKM in the germline V gene. With 4 bases removed from V and 5 bases from J, the gap between germline ends came to 7 bases. The CDR3 has 12 amino acids. The CDR3 spells CASSSRRDTQYF. CDR3 nucleotides: TGTGCCAGCAGTTCGAGAAGAGATACGCAGTATTTT.

J is TRBJ2-7 and V is TRBV7-8; D might be TRBD2 (7 bases). In germline, CDR1 is SGHVS, CDR2 FQNEAQ. The CDR3 covers 15 residues. Trimming stripped 1 base from V and 0 bases from J, with 10 bases between. The CDR3 reads CASSLERGGSYEQYF. The CDR3 DNA reads TGTGCCAGCAGCTTAGAGAGGGGGGGCTCCTACGAGCAGTACTTC.

This rearrangement joins TRBV28 to TRBJ2-1, with TRBD2 identical over 8 bases. V lost 4 bases and J lost 8; bases outside the gene matches: 7. The CDR3 runs to 14 residues. Germline assignment: CDR1 MDHEN and CDR2 SYDVKM. CDR3 amino acids: CASSSTREGDEQFF. The CDR3 bases are TGTGCCAGCAGTTCCACCCGGGAGGGCGATGAGCAGTTCTTC.

V and J are TRBV9 and TRBJ1-2; D is undetermined. V lost 4 bases to trimming and J lost 8 bases, with 24 bases between them. Germline V gives CDR1 SGDLS, CDR2 YYNGEE. The CDR3 extends over 16 amino acids. The CDR3 DNA sequence: TGTGCCAGCAGCTTTCGAGGCGGGTTAGCGGGAAACGGCTACACCTTC. Residues: CASSFRGGLAGNGYTF.

This clone has only one observation. This chain links TRBV9 with TRBJ1-6, with D uncertain. The V end was cut by 0 bases, the J end by 4 bases, with 8 bases between. Germline lookup yields CDR1 SGDLS and CDR2 YYNGEE. The CDR3 runs to 15 residues. CDR3 nucleotide sequence: TGTGCCAGCAGCGTAGGTGGGAAATATAATTCACCCCTCCACTTT. Translating it yields CASSVGGKYNSPLHF.

This clone was seen only once. The germline gene is not matched at one end of the junction; a read error may be the cause. The rearrangement joins TRBV28 to TRBJ2-7, with 7 positions matching TRBD2. Germline lookup yields CDR1 MDHEN and CDR2 SYDVKM. This CDR3 has 13 residues. Here the CDR3 DNA reads TGTGCCAGCAGTTTATTGACGGAAGCAGCGGGGTCTTTC. Its protein is CASSLLTEAAGSF.

The rearrangement joins TRBV28 to TRBJ2-5, with a tentative D call TRBD1 (5 bases). CDR3 size: 14 residues. Germline loops: CDR1 MDHEN, CDR2 SYDVKM. V was shortened by 4 bases and J by 4 bases, with 13 bases between the two germline ends. CDR3 nucleotides: TGTGCCAGCAGTTCCAGGGCAAGAAGAGAGACCCAGTACTTC. Translation gives CASSSRARRETQYF.

The J gene is TRBJ2-7, the V gene TRBV13; D tentatively fits TRBD1 or TRBD2 (6 bases each). Between the trimmed V and J ends, which lost 3 bases and 1 base, there was a span of 13 bases. Germline-derived CDR1 and CDR2 are PRHDT and FYEKMQ (reference sequence). This CDR3 comprises 15 residues. CDR3 protein: CASSLGGLPSYEQYF. The CDR3 nucleotides are TGTGCCAGCAGCTTGGGGGGCCTGCCTTCCTACGAGCAGTACTTC.

This chain connects TRBV5-1 to TRBJ1-2; D is unresolved. Trimming took 4 bases from V and 4 from J, leaving 17 bases between them. The CDR3 extends over 15 amino acids. Germline V gene data show CDR1 as SGHRS and CDR2 as YFSETQ. CDR3 sequence reads: CASSPGNGVTYGYTF. The CDR3, as DNA: TGCGCCAGCAGCCCAGGAAACGGGGTAACCTATGGCTACACCTTC.

This chain joins TRBV5-1 and TRBJ1-2, with a weak D call TRBD1 (5 bases). Germline CDR1 and CDR2: SGHRS and YFSETQ. V was cut by 5 bases and J by 3 bases, with 17 bases left in between. The CDR3 runs 15 residues. CDR3 sequence reads: CASSGQGKTDYGYTF. For the CDR3, the DNA is TGCGCCAGCAGTGGTCAGGGTAAAACGGACTATGGCTACACCTTC.

The chain couples TRBV5-1 to TRBJ1-1; D remains ambiguous. CDR3 length: 14 amino acids. Per the germline V gene, CDR1 is SGHRS and CDR2 is YFSETQ. V lost 0 bases to trimming and J lost 2 bases, with 8 bases between them. CDR3 nucleotides: TGCGCCAGCAGCTTGGCGCCTGATAACACTGAAGCTTTCTTT. Its translation: CASSLAPDNTEAFF.

Comments on this clone: The same CDR3 can be traced to other DNA sequences in this sample. This chain connects TRBV12-3 or TRBV12-4 to TRBJ1-1; tentatively, D is TRBD1 (5 bases). Trimming cost V 2 bases and J 1 base, with 5 bases left between them. This CDR3 comprises 13 residues. The CDR3 DNA reads TGTGCCAGCAGTTTAACAGGGAACACTGAAGCTTTCTTT. This codes for CASSLTGNTEAFF.

In this sample, this clone turned up once. The chain has TRBV28 and TRBJ2-1; no reliable D call. CDR1 and CDR2 (germline): MDHEN, SYDVKM. The V and J ends lost 5 bases and 0 bases respectively, with 8 bases between them. The CDR3 runs to 14 residues. The CDR3, as DNA: TGTGCCAGCAGTCCTACCTACTCCTACAATGAGCAGTTCTTC. Amino acids: CASSPTYSYNEQFF.

The rearrangement links TRBV2 to TRBJ1-4; 9 positions agree with TRBD1. V gave up 3 bases and J gave up 5 bases; unmatched junction bases: 4. In germline, CDR1 is SNHLY, CDR2 FYNNEI. This CDR3 spans 15 amino acids. CDR3 in amino acids: CASSDPGQGNEKLFF. The CDR3 nucleotides read TGTGCCAGCAGTGATCCGGGACAGGGAAATGAAAAACTGTTTTTT.

The rearrangement uses TRBV7-2 and TRBJ2-1; 11 nucleotides line up with TRBD2. Germline CDR1 SGHTA, CDR2 FQGNSA. Trimming at V came to 5 bases and at J to 12 bases, leaving 18 bases not matched to a gene. The CDR3 has 17 residues. The chain's CDR3 is CASSPGTSGFYARGQFF. The CDR3 DNA follows: TGTGCCAGCAGCCCCGGGACTAGCGGTTTCTACGCTAGGGGGCAGTTCTTC. Together with reference TRBV7-2 and TRBJ2-1, the CDR3 gives the full variable domain: GAGVSQSPSNKVTEKGKDVELRCDPISGHTALYWYRQSLGQGLEFLIYFQGNSAPDKSGLPSDRFSAERTGGSVSTLTIQRTQQEDSAVYLCASSPGTSGFYARGQFFGPGTRLTVL.

This clone was found a few times. This chain links TRBV6-5 with TRBJ2-3, with unresolved D. From germline, CDR1 is MNHEY and CDR2 SVGAGI. This CDR3 comprises 13 residues. Between the trimmed V and J ends, which lost 0 bases and 2 bases, there was a span of 3 bases. The CDR3 region is CASSYSTTDTQYF. CDR3 coding DNA: TGTGCCAGCAGTTACTCGACCACAGATACGCAGTATTTT.

The chain couples TRBV27 to TRBJ1-4; D possibly corresponds to TRBD1 (6 bases). The CDR3 loop spans 12 amino acids. Per germline, CDR1 MNHEY and CDR2 SMNVEV (reference sequence). V was shortened by 4 bases and J by 8 bases, with 8 bases between the two germline ends. CDR3 loop: CASSSGGEKLFF. The DNA of the CDR3 is TGTGCCAGCAGTTCGGGGGGCGAAAAACTGTTTTTT.

J is TRBJ1-2 and V is TRBV24-1; D gene uncertain. Germline CDR1 is KGHDR and CDR2 is SFDVKD. The CDR3 sequence is 15 residues long. The V end lost 4 bases, the J end lost 4 bases, and 15 bases lay between the germline ends. The CDR3 DNA reads as TGTGCCACCAGTGACAATACCGGCGGACCCTATGGCTACACCTTC. It specifies CATSDNTGGPYGYTF.

This sequence joins TRBV7-2 and TRBJ2-7; a possible D gene is TRBD1 (6 bases). The CDR3 is made up of 13 amino acids. Trimming removed 5 bases at V and 4 bases at J, with 12 bases between. In germline, CDR1 is SGHTA, CDR2 FQGNSA. The chain's CDR3 is CASSTGQTYEQYF. CDR3 DNA: TGTGCCAGCAGCACAGGACAGACGTACGAGCAGTACTTC.